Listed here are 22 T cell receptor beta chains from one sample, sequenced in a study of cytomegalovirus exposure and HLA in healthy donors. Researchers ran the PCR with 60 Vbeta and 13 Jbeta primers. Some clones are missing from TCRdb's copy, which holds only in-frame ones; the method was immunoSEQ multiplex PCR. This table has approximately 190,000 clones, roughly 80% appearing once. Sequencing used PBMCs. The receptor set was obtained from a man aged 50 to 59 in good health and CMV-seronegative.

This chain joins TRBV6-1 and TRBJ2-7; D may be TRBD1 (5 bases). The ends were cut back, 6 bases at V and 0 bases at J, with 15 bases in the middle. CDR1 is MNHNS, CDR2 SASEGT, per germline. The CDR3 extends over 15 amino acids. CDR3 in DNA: TGTGCCAGCAGCCCAACATGGACAAGCTCCTACGAGCAGTACTTC. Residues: CASSPTWTSSYEQYF.

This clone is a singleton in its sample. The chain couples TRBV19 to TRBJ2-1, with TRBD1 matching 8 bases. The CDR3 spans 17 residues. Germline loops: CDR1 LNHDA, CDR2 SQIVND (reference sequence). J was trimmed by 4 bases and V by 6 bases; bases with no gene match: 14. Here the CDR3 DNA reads TGTGCCAGTAGCCGACAGGGGTTGCGGACCTTATACAATGAGCAGTTCTTC. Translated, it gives CASSRQGLRTLYNEQFF.

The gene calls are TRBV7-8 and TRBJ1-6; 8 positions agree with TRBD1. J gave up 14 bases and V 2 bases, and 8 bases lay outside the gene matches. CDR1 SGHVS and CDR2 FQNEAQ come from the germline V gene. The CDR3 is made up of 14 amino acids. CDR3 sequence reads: CASSLQGADRALHF. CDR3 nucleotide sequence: TGTGCCAGCAGCTTACAGGGGGCCGATAGGGCCCTCCACTTT.

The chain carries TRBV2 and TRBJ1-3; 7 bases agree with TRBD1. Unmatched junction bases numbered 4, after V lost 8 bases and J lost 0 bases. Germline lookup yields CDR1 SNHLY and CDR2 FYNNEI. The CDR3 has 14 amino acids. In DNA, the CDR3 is TGTGCCAGCCTCACAGGGGACTCTGGAAACACCATATATTTT. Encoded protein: CASLTGDSGNTIYF.

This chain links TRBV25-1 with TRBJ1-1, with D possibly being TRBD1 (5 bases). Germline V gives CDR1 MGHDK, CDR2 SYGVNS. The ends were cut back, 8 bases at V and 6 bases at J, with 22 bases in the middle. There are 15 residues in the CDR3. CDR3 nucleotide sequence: TGTGCCAGCTCGGAAGATGGCAGGGTGTCTCCTGAAGCTTTCTTT. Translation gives CASSEDGRVSPEAFF.

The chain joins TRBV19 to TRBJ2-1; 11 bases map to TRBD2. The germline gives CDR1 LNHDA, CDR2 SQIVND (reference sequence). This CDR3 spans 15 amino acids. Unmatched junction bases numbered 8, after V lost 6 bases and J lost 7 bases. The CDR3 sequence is CASRSSGGADNEQFF. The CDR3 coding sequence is TGTGCCAGTAGAAGTAGCGGGGGGGCTGATAATGAGCAGTTCTTC.

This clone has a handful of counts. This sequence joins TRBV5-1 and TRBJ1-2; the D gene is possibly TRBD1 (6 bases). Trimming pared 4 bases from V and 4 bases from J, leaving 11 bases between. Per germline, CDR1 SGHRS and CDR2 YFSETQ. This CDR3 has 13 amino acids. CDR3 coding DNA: TGCGCCAGCAGCAACAGGGTAGCCTATGGCTACACCTTC. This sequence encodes CASSNRVAYGYTF.

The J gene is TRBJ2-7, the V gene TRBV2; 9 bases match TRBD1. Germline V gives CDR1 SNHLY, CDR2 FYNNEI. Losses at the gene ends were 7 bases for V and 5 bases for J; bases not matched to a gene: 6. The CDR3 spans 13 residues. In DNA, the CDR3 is TGTGCCAGCAAAGGGACAGGGATCCACGAGCAGTACTTC. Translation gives CASKGTGIHEQYF.

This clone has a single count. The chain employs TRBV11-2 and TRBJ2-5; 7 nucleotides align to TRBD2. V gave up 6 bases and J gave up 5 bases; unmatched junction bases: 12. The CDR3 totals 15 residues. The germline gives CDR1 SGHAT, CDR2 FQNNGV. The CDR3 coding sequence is TGTGCCAGCAGACAACGGGACTATTCCGACGAGACCCAGTACTTC. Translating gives CASRQRDYSDETQYF.

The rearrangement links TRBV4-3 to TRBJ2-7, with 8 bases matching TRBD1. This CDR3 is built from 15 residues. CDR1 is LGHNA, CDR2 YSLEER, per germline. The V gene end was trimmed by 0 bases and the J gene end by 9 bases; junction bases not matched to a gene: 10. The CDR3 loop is CASSQDVGGRGRQYF. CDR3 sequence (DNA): TGCGCCAGCAGCCAAGATGTAGGGGGCAGGGGGCGGCAGTACTTC.

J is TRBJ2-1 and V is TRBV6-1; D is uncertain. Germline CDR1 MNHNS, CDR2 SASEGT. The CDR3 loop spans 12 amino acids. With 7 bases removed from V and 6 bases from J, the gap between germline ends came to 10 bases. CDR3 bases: TGTGCCAGCACTAGACTGGGCAATGAGCAGTTCTTC. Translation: CASTRLGNEQFF.

CDR3 DNA: TGTGCCAGCAGCCCACAGGCAGGCCCCAACTACGAGCAGTACTTC. It codes for CASSPQAGPNYEQYF. The chain recombines TRBV7-2 with TRBJ2-7, with D perhaps matching TRBD1 (5 bases). V lost 5 bases and J 3 bases, leaving 17 bases between the germline ends. The CDR3 sequence is 15 residues long. From germline, CDR1 is SGHTA and CDR2 FQGNSA.

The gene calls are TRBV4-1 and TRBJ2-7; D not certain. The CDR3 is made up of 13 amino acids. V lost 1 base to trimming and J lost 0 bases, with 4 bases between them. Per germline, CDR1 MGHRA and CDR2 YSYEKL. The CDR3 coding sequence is TGCGCCAGCAGCCAAGCTTTCTCCTACGAGCAGTACTTC. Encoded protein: CASSQAFSYEQYF.

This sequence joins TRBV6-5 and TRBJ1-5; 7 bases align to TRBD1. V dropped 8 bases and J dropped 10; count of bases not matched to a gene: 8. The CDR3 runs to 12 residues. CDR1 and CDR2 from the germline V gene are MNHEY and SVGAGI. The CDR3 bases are TGTGCCAGCGGAGGGGGCTCGACACCCCAGCATTTT. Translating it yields CASGGGSTPQHF.

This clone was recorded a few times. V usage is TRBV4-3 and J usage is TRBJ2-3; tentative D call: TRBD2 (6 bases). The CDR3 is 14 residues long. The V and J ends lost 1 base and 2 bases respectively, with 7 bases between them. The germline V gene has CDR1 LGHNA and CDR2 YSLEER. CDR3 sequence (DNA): TGCGCCAGCAGCCAAGGGGGGGACACAGATACGCAGTATTTT. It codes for CASSQGGDTDTQYF.

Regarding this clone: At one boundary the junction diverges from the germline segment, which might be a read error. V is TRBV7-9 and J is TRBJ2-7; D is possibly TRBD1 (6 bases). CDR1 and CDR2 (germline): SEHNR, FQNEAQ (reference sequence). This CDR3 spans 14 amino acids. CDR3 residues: CSSSLPRDNYEQYF. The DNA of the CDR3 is TGTTCCAGCAGCTTACCGAGGGACAACTACGAGCAGTACTTC.

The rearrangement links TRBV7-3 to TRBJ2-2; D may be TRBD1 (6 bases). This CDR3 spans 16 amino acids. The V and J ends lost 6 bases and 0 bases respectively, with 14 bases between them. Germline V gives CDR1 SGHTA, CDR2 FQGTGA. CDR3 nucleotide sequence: TGTGCCAGCAGGGCCGCCGGGACATCGAACACCGGGGAGCTGTTTTTT. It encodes CASRAAGTSNTGELFF.

The CDR3 sequence is CASSSGPRGKLFF. The CDR3 DNA reads TGTGCCAGCAGTAGCGGGCCCCGGGGAAAACTGTTTTTT. V usage is TRBV2 and J usage is TRBJ1-4; D is undetermined. The CDR3 spans 13 residues. Trimming pared 5 bases from V and 10 bases from J, leaving 14 bases between. CDR1 is SNHLY and CDR2 is FYNNEI in the germline V gene.

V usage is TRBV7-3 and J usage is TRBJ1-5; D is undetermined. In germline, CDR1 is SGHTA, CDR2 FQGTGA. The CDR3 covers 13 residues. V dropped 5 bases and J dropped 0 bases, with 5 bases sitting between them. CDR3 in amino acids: CASSPGSNQPQHF. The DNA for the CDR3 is TGTGCCAGCAGCCCCGGTAGCAATCAGCCCCAGCATTTT.

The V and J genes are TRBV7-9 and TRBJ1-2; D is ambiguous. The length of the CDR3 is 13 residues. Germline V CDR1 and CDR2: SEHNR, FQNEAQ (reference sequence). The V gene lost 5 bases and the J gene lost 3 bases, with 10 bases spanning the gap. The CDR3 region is CASSGQVYYGYTF. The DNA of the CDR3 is TGTGCCAGCAGCGGCCAAGTTTACTATGGCTACACCTTC.

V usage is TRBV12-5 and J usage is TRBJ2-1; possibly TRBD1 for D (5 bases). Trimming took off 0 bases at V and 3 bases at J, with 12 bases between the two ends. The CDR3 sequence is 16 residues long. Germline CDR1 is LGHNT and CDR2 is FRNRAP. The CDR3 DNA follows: TGTGCTAGTGGTTTGGTAGTTGGTAGGGGCTACAATGAGCAGTTCTTC. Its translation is CASGLVVGRGYNEQFF.

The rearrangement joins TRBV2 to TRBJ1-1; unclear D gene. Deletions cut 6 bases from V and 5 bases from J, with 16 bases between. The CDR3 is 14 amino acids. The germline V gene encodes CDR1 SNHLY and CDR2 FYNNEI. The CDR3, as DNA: TGTGCCAGCAGGAGAAGCTCCCTCGGGACTGAAGCTTTCTTT. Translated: CASRRSSLGTEAFF.